These 6 T cell receptor beta chains originate from one sample sequenced in a study of T cells after posttransplantation cyclophosphamide (dated by TCRdb to 2016 to 2017). The label giving this sample's treatment or condition can be read as: high-dose cyclophosphamide on days +3 and +4 as single-agent GVHD prophylaxis. Busulfan and fludarabine conditioning, a related or unrelated marrow graft, and cyclophosphamide on days +3 and +4 were given to PTCy patients. The library was built by means of the immunoSEQ multiplex PCR assay. TCRdb carries this immuneACCESS record with in-frame sequences only. Its versions omit some clonotypes, under half of them owing to an unresolved V gene in the studies checked, with the rest unexplained. A total of about 43,000 clones appear in this sample, roughly 87% of them only once. 2% to 3% of the sample is held by the ten biggest clonotypes. The specimen was PBMCs, collected roughly 59 days after allogeneic stem cell transplant with posttransplant cyclophosphamide. All receptors come from a male patient aged 55 to 69 who received an allogeneic stem cell transplant from a related donor and was CMV-positive. Because of the transplant, the T cells may be the graft donor's rather than the patient's own.

The sample holds a few counts of this clone. V is TRBV6-5 and J is TRBJ2-3; D is possibly TRBD2 (6 bases). CDR1 is MNHEY, CDR2 SVGAGI, per germline. V shed 5 bases and J shed 0 bases, with 12 bases lying between them. This CDR3 is built from 15 residues. Written as DNA, the CDR3 is TGTGCCAGCAGTCATATTAGCGGTAGCACAGATACGCAGTATTTT. It is translated as CASSHISGSTDTQYF.

The gene calls are TRBV2 and TRBJ1-2; D ambiguous. With 3 bases removed from V and 8 bases from J, the gap between germline ends came to 7 bases. This CDR3 region has 11 residues. CDR1 is SNHLY, CDR2 FYNNEI, per germline. The CDR3 spells CASSDRQGYTF. CDR3 coding DNA: TGTGCCAGCAGTGACAGACAAGGCTACACCTTC.

This chain links TRBV19 with TRBJ1-5; D gene ambiguous. The CDR3 consists of 15 residues. V lost 6 bases to trimming and J lost 6 bases, with 18 bases between them. The germline CDR1 and CDR2 sequences are LNHDA and SQIVND (reference sequence). The CDR3 region is CASSNNAGSSQPQHF. The CDR3 nucleotides are TGTGCCAGTAGCAATAACGCAGGATCGAGTCAGCCCCAGCATTTT.

This chain uses TRBV11-2 with TRBJ2-3, with D perhaps TRBD1 (7 bases). This CDR3 comprises 16 residues. Germline V gene lookup returns CDR1 SGHAT and CDR2 FQNNGV. The V gene lost 3 bases and the J gene lost 2 bases, with 15 bases spanning the gap. The CDR3 DNA reads as TGTGCCAGCAGCTTGGAGGGACAGAAAATCACAGATACGCAGTATTTT. Encoded protein: CASSLEGQKITDTQYF.

The rearrangement joins TRBV27 to TRBJ2-7; TRBD2 aligns across 7 bases. The CDR3 covers 15 residues. Trimming took 3 bases from V and 7 from J; bases not matched to a gene: 12. The germline V gene has CDR1 MNHEY and CDR2 SMNVEV (reference sequence). This CDR3 reads CASSFWAGVPGEQYV. The DNA for the CDR3 is TGTGCCAGCAGTTTCTGGGCGGGGGTGCCCGGGGAGCAGTACGTC.

V and J are TRBV11-3 and TRBJ2-3, with D hard to call. This CDR3 spans 12 amino acids. Per germline, CDR1 SGHNT and CDR2 YENEEA. V lost 4 bases and J 0 bases, leaving 2 bases between the germline ends. This CDR3 is CASSSSTDTQYF. The DNA of the CDR3 is TGTGCCAGCAGCTCTAGCACAGATACGCAGTATTTT.